Following are 5 T cell receptor beta chains from one sample sequenced in a study of blood T cell repertoires in COVID-19. Produced via immunoSEQ multiplex PCR; TCRdb's table is partial and in-frame only. This sample has 98,000 or so clones; roughly 70% occur once, and the top ten carry more than 1.5%. The specimen sequenced was peripheral blood. The source of these receptors is a woman in her forties with acute or convalescent COVID-19.

The V gene is TRBV10-3, the J gene TRBJ2-1; 7 bases agree with TRBD1. V shed 11 bases and J 13 bases; nucleotides not matched to a gene: 11. The CDR3 spans 11 residues. The germline gives CDR1 ENHRY, CDR2 SYGVKD. CDR3 DNA sequence: TGTGCCTCTCGGATCCGGGACAGTCAGTTCTTC. Residues: CASRIRDSQFF.

This chain connects TRBV5-4 to TRBJ2-5; no clear D gene. The V end lost 4 bases, the J end lost 2 bases, and 12 bases lay between the germline ends. The CDR3 spans 14 residues. Germline CDR1 reads SGHNT; CDR2 reads YYREEE (reference sequence). CDR3 amino acids: CASSHGGSQETQYF. For the CDR3, the DNA is TGTGCCAGCAGCCATGGTGGCAGTCAAGAGACCCAGTACTTC.

The gene calls are TRBV5-5 and TRBJ2-2, with a tentative D call TRBD2 (6 bases). The CDR3 runs to 16 residues. The V end lost 4 bases, the J end lost 5 bases, and 18 bases lay between the germline ends. From germline, CDR1 is SGHKS and CDR2 YYEKEE (reference sequence). CDR3 sequence: CASSRSGSLVTGELFF. The CDR3 bases are TGTGCCAGCAGCCGCTCCGGGAGCTTAGTGACCGGGGAGCTGTTTTTT. Combining the CDR3 with reference TRBV5-5 and TRBJ2-2 gives the whole variable domain DAGVTQSPTHLIKTRGQQVTLRCSPISGHKSVSWYQQVLGQGPQFIFQYYEKEERGRGNFPDRFSARQFPNYSSELNVNALLLGDSALYLCASSRSGSLVTGELFFGEGSRLTVL.

The genes are TRBV30 and TRBJ2-5; possibly TRBD2 for D (6 bases). The CDR3 loop spans 15 amino acids. Germline-derived CDR1 and CDR2 are GTSNPN and SVGIG (reference sequence). V lost 2 bases, J lost 0 bases, and 13 bases lay in between. CDR3 sequence reads: CAWSPGLGYQETQYF. The CDR3 nucleotides are TGTGCCTGGAGTCCGGGACTGGGATACCAAGAGACCCAGTACTTC.

The chain recombines TRBV6-5 with TRBJ2-7; TRBD2 matches 12 bases. The CDR3 has 14 residues. With 8 bases clipped from V and 5 bases from J, the junction kept 7 bases outside the gene matches. Germline loops: CDR1 MNHEY, CDR2 SVGAGI. CDR3: CASVFGLAGNEQYF. Here the CDR3 DNA reads TGTGCCAGCGTGTTCGGACTAGCGGGAAACGAGCAGTACTTC.